Presented here are 32 T cell receptor beta chains from one specimen sequenced in a study of OX40 agonist ivuxolimab in advanced cancers. Assay used: immunoSEQ multiplex PCR; TCRdb lists only in-frame clones, some missing. This repertoire shows about 160,000 clones, approximately 94% found once; its top ten account for 0.31%. The material was CD4+ or CD8+ T cells sorted from blood, obtained in a trial of the OX40 agonist ivuxolimab. These receptor sequences come from an adult with an advanced solid tumor such as melanoma, head and neck, liver or kidney cancer.

V and J are TRBV2 and TRBJ2-5; 10 bases match TRBD2. The CDR3 is made up of 12 amino acids. V was clipped by 5 bases and J by 7 bases; unmatched bases: 1. Germline CDR1 and CDR2: SNHLY and FYNNEI. The CDR3 DNA follows: TGTGCCAGCAGTAGCGGGGGGGGGACCCAGTACTTC. This sequence encodes CASSSGGGTQYF. The full variable domain, rest sourced from reference TRBV2 and TRBJ2-5, is EPEVTQTPSHQVTQMGQEVILRCVPISNHLYFYWYRQILGQKVEFLVSFYNNEISEKSEIFDDQFSVERPDGSNFTLKIRSTKLEDSAMYFCASSSGGGTQYFGPGTRLLVL.

The chain links TRBV19 to TRBJ1-6, with TRBD1 identical over 8 bases. The ends lost 5 bases at V and 7 bases at J; junction bases unmatched: 7. The CDR3 length is 15 residues. Germline CDR1 reads LNHDA; CDR2 reads SQIVND (reference sequence). The chain's CDR3 is CASSPRTGGNSPLHF. Written as DNA, the CDR3 is TGTGCCAGTAGTCCAAGAACAGGGGGGAATTCACCCCTCCACTTT. The whole variable domain, filled in from reference TRBV19 and TRBJ1-6, reads DGGITQSPKYLFRKEGQNVTLSCEQNLNHDAMYWYRQDPGQGLRLIYYSQIVNDFQKGDIAEGYSVSREKKESFPLTVTSAQKNPTAFYLCASSPRTGGNSPLHFGNGTRLTVT.

This chain joins TRBV6-1 and TRBJ2-2; D is unclear. V was pared by 2 bases and J by 6 bases, with 10 bases between. The CDR3 covers 14 residues. Germline CDR1 and CDR2: MNHNS and SASEGT. CDR3 DNA: TGTGCCAGCAGTGAAAGGTGGTTACCCGGGGAGCTGTTTTTT. This translates into CASSERWLPGELFF.

The V call is TRBV7-9, the J call TRBJ1-1, with no clear D. Per the germline V gene, CDR1 is SEHNR and CDR2 is FQNEAQ (reference sequence). The V end was cut by 5 bases, the J end by 1 base, with 14 bases between. The CDR3 consists of 15 residues. CDR3 sequence reads: CASSQDILWNTEAFF. The CDR3 DNA reads as TGTGCCAGCAGCCAAGACATCTTGTGGAACACTGAAGCTTTCTTT.

J is TRBJ2-7 and V is TRBV4-2; TRBD1 aligns across 8 bases. V gave up 1 base and J gave up 7 bases; unmatched junction bases: 12. Germline V gene sequence: CDR1 LGHNA, CDR2 YNFKEQ. This CDR3 has 16 residues. CDR3 protein: CASSQAVDRELGEQYF. For the CDR3, the DNA is TGTGCCAGCAGCCAAGCAGTGGACAGGGAATTAGGGGAGCAGTACTTC.

The chain employs TRBV28 and TRBJ1-5; a possible D gene is TRBD1 (5 bases). This CDR3 has 12 amino acids. The V end lost 7 bases, the J end lost 9 bases, and 13 bases lay between the germline ends. The germline V gene has CDR1 MDHEN and CDR2 SYDVKM. The CDR3 is CASKGPPGPQHF. The CDR3 DNA reads as TGTGCCAGCAAGGGACCGCCAGGGCCCCAGCATTTT.

The chain employs TRBV6-1 and TRBJ1-1, with TRBD1 as a possible D gene (5 bases). The V end lost 6 bases, the J end lost 4 bases, and 15 bases lay between the germline ends. Germline lookup yields CDR1 MNHNS and CDR2 SASEGT. This CDR3 has 14 residues. Written as DNA, the CDR3 is TGTGCCAGCAGGACGGGACTCCTAGTCACTGAAGCTTTCTTT. It yields the protein CASRTGLLVTEAFF.

The chain recombines TRBV7-9 with TRBJ1-4; a weak D match, TRBD1 (5 bases). CDR3 length equals 14 residues. Deletions cut 3 bases from V and 5 bases from J, with 10 bases between. CDR1 and CDR2 (germline): SEHNR, FQNEAQ (reference sequence). The CDR3 loop is CASSFRAGNEKLFF. As DNA, the CDR3 is TGTGCCAGCAGCTTCAGGGCCGGGAATGAAAAACTGTTTTTT.

The rearrangement links TRBV27 to TRBJ1-2; D remains unclear. CDR1 and CDR2 (germline): MNHEY, SMNVEV (reference sequence). The CDR3 is 14 amino acids. The germline V and J ends were trimmed by 5 bases and 0 bases, with 10 bases remaining between them. DNA of the CDR3: TGTGCCAGCAGTGACGTCCCAGCTAACTATGGCTACACCTTC. Translation gives CASSDVPANYGYTF.

The chain has TRBV27 and TRBJ1-1; D not resolved. Trimming cost V 5 bases and J 1 base, with 8 bases left between them. Germline lookup yields CDR1 MNHEY and CDR2 SMNVEV (reference sequence). The CDR3 loop spans 13 amino acids. CDR3 loop: CASSVTRNTEAFF. As DNA, the CDR3 is TGTGCCAGCAGTGTAACAAGGAACACTGAAGCTTTCTTT.

The J gene is TRBJ2-4, the V gene TRBV6-1; no clear D. This CDR3 is built from 11 residues. CDR1 is MNHNS and CDR2 is SASEGT in the germline V gene. The ends were cut back, 6 bases at V and 6 bases at J, with 6 bases in the middle. The CDR3 DNA reads as TGTGCCAGCAGAACCGCAAACATTCAGTACTTC. Protein: CASRTANIQYF.

CDR3 residues: CASSLRGPKYGYTF. The CDR3 nucleotides are TGTGCCAGCAGCCTCAGGGGGCCCAAATATGGCTACACCTTC. The chain has TRBV7-2 and TRBJ1-2; 8 bases are shared with TRBD1. Germline trimming cut 5 bases from V and 5 bases from J; bases unmatched to any gene: 7. CDR3 size: 14 residues. The germline CDR1 and CDR2 sequences are SGHTA and FQGNSA.

The V call is TRBV4-3, the J call TRBJ2-3; 12 positions agree with TRBD2. CDR3 length equals 18 residues. Trimming at V came to 0 bases and at J to 6 bases, leaving 10 bases not matched to a gene. Germline lookup yields CDR1 LGHNA and CDR2 YSLEER. CDR3 residues: CASSQDPSTSGRRDTQYF. CDR3 coding DNA: TGCGCCAGCAGCCAAGATCCAAGTACTAGCGGGAGGCGGGATACGCAGTATTTT.

The chain is built from TRBV27 and TRBJ2-3; a weak D match, TRBD2 (7 bases). V gave up 4 bases and J gave up 0 bases, with 17 bases separating them. This CDR3 has 17 amino acids. Germline V gene lookup returns CDR1 MNHEY and CDR2 SMNVEV (reference sequence). DNA of the CDR3: TGTGCCAGCAGTTCCACCCTAGGGGGGGCTAGCACAGATACGCAGTATTTT. This sequence encodes CASSSTLGGASTDTQYF.

The rearrangement uses TRBV29-1 and TRBJ1-2; no clear D. The germline gives CDR1 SQVTM, CDR2 ANQGSEA. There are 13 residues in the CDR3. Between the trimmed V and J ends, which lost 3 bases and 0 bases, there was a span of 8 bases. DNA of the CDR3: TGCAGCGTTGACCGGGAGACTAACTATGGCTACACCTTC. It codes for CSVDRETNYGYTF. The full variable domain, rest sourced from reference TRBV29-1 and TRBJ1-2, is SAVISQKPSRDICQRGTSLTIQCQVDSQVTMMFWYRQQPGQSLTLIATANQGSEATYESGFVIDKFPISRPNLTFSTLTVSNMSPEDSSIYLCSVDRETNYGYTFGSGTRLTVV.

The V call is TRBV4-3, the J call TRBJ2-1; unclear D gene. CDR1 is LGHNA and CDR2 is YSLEER in the germline V gene. V lost 0 bases and J lost 8, with 5 bases in between. This CDR3 spans 12 amino acids. The CDR3 region is CASSQEVHEQFF. CDR3 DNA: TGCGCCAGCAGCCAAGAAGTCCATGAGCAGTTCTTC.

V and J are TRBV28 and TRBJ1-2, with no clear D. The CDR3 runs 14 residues. Trimming cost V 4 bases and J 0 bases, with 9 bases left between them. From germline, CDR1 is MDHEN and CDR2 SYDVKM. CDR3 residues: CASSWYTANYGYTF. Written as DNA, the CDR3 is TGTGCCAGCAGTTGGTACACAGCTAACTATGGCTACACCTTC.

This chain joins TRBV27 and TRBJ2-7; a weak D match, TRBD1 (6 bases). The V gene's germline CDR1 is MNHEY and CDR2 SMNVEV (reference sequence). The CDR3 sequence is 17 residues long. V was cut by 5 bases and J by 0 bases, with 20 bases left in between. As DNA, the CDR3 is TGTGCCAGCAGTCCGCTAGTACCGCAGGGGAGCTCCTACGAGCAGTACTTC. Protein: CASSPLVPQGSSYEQYF.

J is TRBJ1-4 and V is TRBV19; no definite D call. The CDR3 is 14 amino acids. Germline CDR1 is LNHDA and CDR2 is SQIVND (reference sequence). V lost 3 bases and J 8 bases, leaving 13 bases between the germline ends. The CDR3 here is CASSMIGGLEKLFF. Here the CDR3 DNA reads TGTGCCAGTAGTATGATCGGAGGGCTGGAAAAACTGTTTTTT.

The chain is built from TRBV7-6 and TRBJ2-7, with D possibly TRBD2 on 6 matching bases. This CDR3 has 16 residues. Per the germline V gene, CDR1 is SGHVS and CDR2 is FNYEAQ. V gave up 4 bases and J gave up 3 bases, with 19 bases separating them. The CDR3 sequence is CASSSPGPGLFYEQYF. CDR3 sequence (DNA): TGTGCCAGCAGCTCGCCGGGACCGGGACTTTTCTACGAGCAGTACTTC. Filled out from reference TRBV7-6 and TRBJ2-7, the complete variable domain reads GAGVSQSPRYKVTKRGQDVALRCDPISGHVSLYWYRQALGQGPEFLTYFNYEAQQDKSGLPNDRFSAERPEGSISTLTIQRTEQRDSAMYRCASSSPGPGLFYEQYFGPGTRLTVT.

This chain joins TRBV28 and TRBJ2-7; TRBD2 might be the D (6 bases). CDR1 and CDR2 (germline): MDHEN, SYDVKM. With 0 bases removed from V and 3 bases from J, the gap between germline ends came to 6 bases. The CDR3 is 13 residues long. Here the CDR3 DNA reads TGTGCCAGCAGTTTATGGGGGGGCTACGAGCAGTACTTC. Its protein product is CASSLWGGYEQYF.

The chain is built from TRBV5-4 and TRBJ2-7, with D tentatively TRBD2 (5 bases). Germline loops: CDR1 SGHNT, CDR2 YYREEE (reference sequence). This CDR3 has 15 residues. V lost 3 bases and J 2 bases, leaving 15 bases between the germline ends. CDR3 nucleotides: TGTGCCAGCAGCTCCCCGGGAAGGCAGACCTACGAGCAGTACTTC. It specifies CASSSPGRQTYEQYF.

The CDR3 loop is CASSRAPGEGKGGYTF. For the CDR3, the DNA is TGCGCCAGCAGCCGCGCGCCAGGGGAAGGGAAGGGTGGCTACACCTTC. The rearrangement links TRBV5-1 to TRBJ1-2; a possible D gene is TRBD1 (6 bases). Germline CDR1 SGHRS, CDR2 YFSETQ. V lost 4 bases to trimming and J lost 7 bases, with 23 bases between them. The CDR3 is 16 amino acids.

The chain has TRBV9 and TRBJ1-4; D perhaps matches TRBD1 (5 bases). Germline CDR1 SGDLS, CDR2 YYNGEE. V lost 0 bases to trimming and J lost 8 bases, with 11 bases between them. This CDR3 contains 14 residues. The DNA for the CDR3 is TGTGCCAGCAGCGTAGGCCAGGGACGGGAAAAACTGTTTTTT. Protein: CASSVGQGREKLFF.

The rearrangement uses TRBV5-1 and TRBJ1-4, with D possibly TRBD1 on 5 matching bases. The V end lost 4 bases, the J end lost 4 bases, and 14 bases lay between the germline ends. CDR1 SGHRS and CDR2 YFSETQ come from the germline V gene. The CDR3 totals 15 residues. The DNA for the CDR3 is TGCGCCAGCAGCCAGCGAGGGACCGGTAATGAAAAACTGTTTTTT. It is translated as CASSQRGTGNEKLFF.

The rearrangement joins TRBV2 to TRBJ2-3; 7 bases fit TRBD2. The CDR3 sequence is 15 residues long. Per germline, CDR1 SNHLY and CDR2 FYNNEI. J gave up 0 bases and V 6 bases, and 6 bases lay outside the gene matches. This chain's CDR3 is CASSETSASTDTQYF. In DNA form, the CDR3 reads TGTGCCAGCAGCGAAACTAGCGCTAGCACAGATACGCAGTATTTT.

This sequence joins TRBV6-5 and TRBJ1-1; 9 nucleotides agree with TRBD1. CDR1 is MNHEY, CDR2 SVGAGI, per germline. With 2 bases clipped from V and 3 bases from J, the junction kept 7 bases outside the gene matches. The CDR3 is made up of 16 amino acids. CDR3 sequence (DNA): TGTGCCAGCAGTTACGCCGGGACAGGGCGGGACACTGAAGCTTTCTTT. Translating it yields CASSYAGTGRDTEAFF.

This chain connects TRBV7-9 to TRBJ1-1, with D uncertain. The germline V and J ends were trimmed by 5 bases and 4 bases, with 8 bases remaining between them. Germline V CDR1 and CDR2: SEHNR, FQNEAQ (reference sequence). This CDR3 region has 12 residues. As DNA, the CDR3 is TGTGCCAGCAGCAACGAGGTCACTGAAGCTTTCTTT. This gives the protein CASSNEVTEAFF.

The chain uses TRBV7-2 and TRBJ2-3; possibly TRBD1 for D (5 bases). The CDR3 has 15 residues. Trimming removed 5 bases from V and 0 bases from J, with 12 bases in between. The germline V gene encodes CDR1 SGHTA and CDR2 FQGNSA. The CDR3 DNA sequence: TGTGCCAGCAGCATCCGACAGATGAGCACAGATACGCAGTATTTT. Translating it yields CASSIRQMSTDTQYF. Using reference TRBV7-2 and TRBJ2-3 for the parts outside the CDR3, the full variable domain is GAGVSQSPSNKVTEKGKDVELRCDPISGHTALYWYRQSLGQGLEFLIYFQGNSAPDKSGLPSDRFSAERTGGSVSTLTIQRTQQEDSAVYLCASSIRQMSTDTQYFGPGTRLTVL.

The V and J genes are TRBV19 and TRBJ2-7; 12 nucleotides agree with TRBD2. V gave up 4 bases and J gave up 6 bases; unmatched junction bases: 4. The CDR3 spans 14 residues. CDR1 and CDR2 (germline): LNHDA, SQIVND (reference sequence). CDR3: CASSTGLAGSEQYF. CDR3 nucleotide sequence: TGTGCCAGTAGTACGGGACTAGCGGGTTCCGAGCAGTACTTC. The full variable domain, rest sourced from reference TRBV19 and TRBJ2-7, is DGGITQSPKYLFRKEGQNVTLSCEQNLNHDAMYWYRQDPGQGLRLIYYSQIVNDFQKGDIAEGYSVSREKKESFPLTVTSAQKNPTAFYLCASSTGLAGSEQYFGPGTRLTVT.

The V gene is TRBV4-2, the J gene TRBJ2-5; TRBD2 agrees at 9 bases. Germline values: CDR1 LGHNA, CDR2 YNFKEQ. The CDR3 contains 18 residues. Germline trimming cut 2 bases from V and 5 bases from J; bases unmatched to any gene: 15. This CDR3 reads CASSQFAAAGGPQETQYF. The CDR3, as DNA: TGTGCCAGCAGCCAATTTGCCGCGGCGGGAGGGCCGCAGGAGACCCAGTACTTC.

The chain combines TRBV5-1 with TRBJ1-2; possible D gene TRBD1, 5 bases. Germline CDR1 SGHRS, CDR2 YFSETQ. With 7 bases removed from V and 6 bases from J, the gap between germline ends came to 13 bases. This CDR3 comprises 12 residues. The CDR3 protein is CASSRQGNGYTF. The CDR3, as DNA: TGCGCCAGCTCGAGGCAGGGCAATGGCTACACCTTC. Full variable domain (rest looked up from reference TRBV5-1 and TRBJ1-2): KAGVTQTPRYLIKTRGQQVTLSCSPISGHRSVSWYQQTPGQGLQFLFEYFSETQRNKGNFPGRFSGRQFSNSRSEMNVSTLELGDSALYLCASSRQGNGYTFGSGTRLTVV.